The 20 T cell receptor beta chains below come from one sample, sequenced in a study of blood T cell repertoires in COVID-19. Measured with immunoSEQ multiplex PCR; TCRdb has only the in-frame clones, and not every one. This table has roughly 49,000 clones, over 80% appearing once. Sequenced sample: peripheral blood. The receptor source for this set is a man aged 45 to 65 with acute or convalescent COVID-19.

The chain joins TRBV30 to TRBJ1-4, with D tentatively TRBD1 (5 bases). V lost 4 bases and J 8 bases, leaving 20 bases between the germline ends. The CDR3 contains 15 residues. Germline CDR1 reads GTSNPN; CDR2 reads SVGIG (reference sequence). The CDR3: CAWTQSGGDREKLFF. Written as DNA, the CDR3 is TGTGCCTGGACCCAATCGGGGGGGGATCGGGAAAAACTGTTTTTT.

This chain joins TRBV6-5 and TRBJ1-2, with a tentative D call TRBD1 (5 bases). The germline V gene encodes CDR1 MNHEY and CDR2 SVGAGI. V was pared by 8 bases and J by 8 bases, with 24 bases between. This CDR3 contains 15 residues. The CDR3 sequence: CASGGAGRPPYGYTF. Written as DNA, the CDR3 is TGTGCCAGCGGGGGAGCGGGACGGCCCCCCTACGGCTACACCTTC.

The CDR3 spells CASNPRGGNQPQHF. The CDR3 region has the DNA TGTGCCAGCAACCCCAGGGGTGGCAATCAGCCCCAGCATTTT. The chain combines TRBV9 with TRBJ1-5, with a weak D call TRBD1 (6 bases). The V gene lost 6 bases and the J gene lost 2 bases, with 12 bases spanning the gap. The CDR3 loop spans 14 amino acids. Per the germline V gene, CDR1 is SGDLS and CDR2 is YYNGEE. Supplemented by reference TRBV9 and TRBJ1-5, the full variable domain reads DSGVTQTPKHLITATGQRVTLRCSPRSGDLSVYWYQQSLDQGLQFLIQYYNGEERAKGNILERFSAQQFPDLHSELNLSSLELGDSALYFCASNPRGGNQPQHFGDGTRLSIL.

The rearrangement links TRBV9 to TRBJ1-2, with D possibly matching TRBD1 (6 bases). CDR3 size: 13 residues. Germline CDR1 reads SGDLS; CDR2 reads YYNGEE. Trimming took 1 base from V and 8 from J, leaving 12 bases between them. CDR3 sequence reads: CASSVLEQGGYTF. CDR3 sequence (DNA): TGTGCCAGCAGCGTATTAGAACAGGGCGGCTACACCTTC.

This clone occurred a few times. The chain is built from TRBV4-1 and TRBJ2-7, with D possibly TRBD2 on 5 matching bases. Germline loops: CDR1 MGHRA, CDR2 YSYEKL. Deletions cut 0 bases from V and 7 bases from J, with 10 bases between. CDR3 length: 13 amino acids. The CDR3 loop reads CASSQDFWREQYF. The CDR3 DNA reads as TGCGCCAGCAGCCAAGATTTCTGGAGGGAGCAGTACTTC.

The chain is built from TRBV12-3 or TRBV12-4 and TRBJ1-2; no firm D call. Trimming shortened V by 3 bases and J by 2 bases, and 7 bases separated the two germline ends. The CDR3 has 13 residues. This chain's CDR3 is CASSLVGNYGYTF. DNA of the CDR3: TGTGCCAGCAGTTTGGTCGGGAACTATGGCTACACCTTC.

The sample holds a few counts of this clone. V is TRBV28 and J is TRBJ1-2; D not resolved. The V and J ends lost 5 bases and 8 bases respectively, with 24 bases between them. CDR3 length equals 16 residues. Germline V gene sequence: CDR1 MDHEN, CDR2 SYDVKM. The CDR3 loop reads CASSLFGSGGGGGYTF. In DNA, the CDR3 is TGTGCCAGCAGTCTCTTCGGGTCTGGCGGTGGAGGCGGCTACACCTTC.

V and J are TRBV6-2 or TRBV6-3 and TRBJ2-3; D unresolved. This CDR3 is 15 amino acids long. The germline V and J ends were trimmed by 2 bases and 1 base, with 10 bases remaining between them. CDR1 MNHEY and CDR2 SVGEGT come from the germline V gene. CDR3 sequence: CASSYLLSRTDTQYF. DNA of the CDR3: TGTGCCAGCAGTTACCTACTCTCTCGCACAGATACGCAGTATTTT.

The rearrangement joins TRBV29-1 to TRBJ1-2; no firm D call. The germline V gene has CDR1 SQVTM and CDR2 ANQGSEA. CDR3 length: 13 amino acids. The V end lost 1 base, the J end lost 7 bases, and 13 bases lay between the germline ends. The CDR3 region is CSVEVLDGGGYTF. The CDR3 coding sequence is TGCAGCGTTGAAGTCCTCGACGGAGGTGGCTACACCTTC.

CDR3 in DNA: TGTGCCAGCAGTTTGGGGCAGCTCTACGAGCAGTACTTC. Its protein is CASSLGQLYEQYF. The chain combines TRBV27 with TRBJ2-7; TRBD1 might be the D (5 bases). The CDR3 runs 13 residues. Germline V gene lookup returns CDR1 MNHEY and CDR2 SMNVEV (reference sequence). Trimming took 3 bases from V and 3 from J, leaving 9 bases between them.

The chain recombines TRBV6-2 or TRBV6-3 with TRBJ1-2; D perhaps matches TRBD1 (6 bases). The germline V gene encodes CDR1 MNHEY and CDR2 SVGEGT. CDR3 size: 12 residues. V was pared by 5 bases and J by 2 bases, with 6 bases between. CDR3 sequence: CASSDRNYGYTF. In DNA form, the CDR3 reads TGTGCCAGCAGTGACAGGAACTATGGCTACACCTTC.

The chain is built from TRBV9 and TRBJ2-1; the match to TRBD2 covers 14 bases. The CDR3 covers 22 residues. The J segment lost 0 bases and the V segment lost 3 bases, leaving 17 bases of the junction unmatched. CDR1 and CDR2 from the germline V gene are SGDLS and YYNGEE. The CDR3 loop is CASSAPRVGTSGSLGSYNEQFF. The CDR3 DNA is TGTGCCAGCAGCGCACCCCGGGTGGGGACTAGCGGGAGTCTGGGCTCCTACAATGAGCAGTTCTTC.

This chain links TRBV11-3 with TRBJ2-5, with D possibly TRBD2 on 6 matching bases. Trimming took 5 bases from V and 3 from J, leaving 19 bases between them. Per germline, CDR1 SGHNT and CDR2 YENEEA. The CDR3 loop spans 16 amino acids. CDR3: CASSPGGKRVKETQYF. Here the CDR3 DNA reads TGTGCCAGCAGCCCCGGGGGAAAACGTGTGAAAGAGACCCAGTACTTC.

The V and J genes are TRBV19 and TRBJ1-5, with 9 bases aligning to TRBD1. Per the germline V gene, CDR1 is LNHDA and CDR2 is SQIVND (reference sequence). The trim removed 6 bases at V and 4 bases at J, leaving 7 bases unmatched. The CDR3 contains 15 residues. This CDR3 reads CASRLGQGINQPQHF. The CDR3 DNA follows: TGTGCCAGTAGACTGGGACAGGGCATAAATCAGCCCCAGCATTTT.

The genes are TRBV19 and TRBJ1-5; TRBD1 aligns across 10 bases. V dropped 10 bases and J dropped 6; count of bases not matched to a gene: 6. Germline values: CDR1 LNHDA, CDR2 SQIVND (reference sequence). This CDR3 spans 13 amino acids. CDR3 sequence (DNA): TGTGCCACTAGGACAGGGGGTTCTCAGCCCCAGCATTTT. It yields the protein CATRTGGSQPQHF.

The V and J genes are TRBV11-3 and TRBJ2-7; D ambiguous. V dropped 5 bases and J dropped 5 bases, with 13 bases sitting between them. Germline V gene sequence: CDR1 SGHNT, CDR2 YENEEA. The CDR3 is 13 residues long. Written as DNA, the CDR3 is TGTGCCAGCAGCCCGTCAGGAACAAACGAGCAGTACTTC. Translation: CASSPSGTNEQYF. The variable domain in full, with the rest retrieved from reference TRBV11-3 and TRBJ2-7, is EAGVVQSPRYKIIEKKQPVAFWCNPISGHNTLYWYLQNLGQGPELLIRYENEEAVDDSQLPKDRFSAERLKGVDSTLKIQPAELGDSAVYLCASSPSGTNEQYFGPGTRLTVT.

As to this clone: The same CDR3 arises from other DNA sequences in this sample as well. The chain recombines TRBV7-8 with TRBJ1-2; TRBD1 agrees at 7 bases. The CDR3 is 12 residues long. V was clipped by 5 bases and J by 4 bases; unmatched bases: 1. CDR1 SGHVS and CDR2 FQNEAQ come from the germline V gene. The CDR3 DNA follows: TGTGCCAGCAGCCCAGGGGGCTATGGCTACACCTTC. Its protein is CASSPGGYGYTF.

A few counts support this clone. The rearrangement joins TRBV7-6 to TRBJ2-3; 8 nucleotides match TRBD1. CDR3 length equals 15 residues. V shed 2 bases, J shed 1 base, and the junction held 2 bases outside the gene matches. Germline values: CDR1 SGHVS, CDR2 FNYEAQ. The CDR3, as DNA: TGTGCCAGCAGCTTAACGACAGGGGGCACAGATACGCAGTATTTT. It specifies CASSLTTGGTDTQYF. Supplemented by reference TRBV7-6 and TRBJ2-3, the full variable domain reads GAGVSQSPRYKVTKRGQDVALRCDPISGHVSLYWYRQALGQGPEFLTYFNYEAQQDKSGLPNDRFSAERPEGSISTLTIQRTEQRDSAMYRCASSLTTGGTDTQYFGPGTRLTVL.

The CDR3 DNA follows: TGCGCCAGCAGCCAAGATCTAGGAACTGGGGCCAACGTCCTGACTTTC. It codes for CASSQDLGTGANVLTF. The chain is built from TRBV4-3 and TRBJ2-6; D ambiguous. The ends were cut back, 0 bases at V and 2 bases at J, with 8 bases in the middle. CDR1 is LGHNA, CDR2 YSLEER, per germline. The CDR3 spans 16 residues.

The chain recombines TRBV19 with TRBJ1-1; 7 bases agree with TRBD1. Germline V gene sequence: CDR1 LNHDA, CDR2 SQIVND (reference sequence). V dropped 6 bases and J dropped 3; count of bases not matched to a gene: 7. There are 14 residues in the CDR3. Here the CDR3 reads CASRMLRGHTEAFF. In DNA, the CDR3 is TGTGCCAGTAGGATGTTGAGGGGGCACACTGAAGCTTTCTTT. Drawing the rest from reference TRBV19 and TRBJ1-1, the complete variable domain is DGGITQSPKYLFRKEGQNVTLSCEQNLNHDAMYWYRQDPGQGLRLIYYSQIVNDFQKGDIAEGYSVSREKKESFPLTVTSAQKNPTAFYLCASRMLRGHTEAFFGQGTRLTVV.